Shown below are 22 T cell receptor beta chains from a single sample sequenced in a study of blood T cells in healthy people across ages. The use of a sample-barcoded 5' primer and a J-beta primer mix characterized a second PCR of roughly 6 to 11 cycles. TCRdb independently ran MiXCR on the 5' RACE reads; one entry per CDR3 protein. The data hold approximately 880,000 distinct CDR3 sequences, with roughly 43% observed a single time. Input material: blood. All receptors derive from a man aged 30 to 39 in good health.

The chain uses TRBV6-2 or TRBV6-3 and TRBJ2-5; TRBD2 matches 12 bases. The CDR3 length is 15 residues. Trimming cost V 2 bases and J 11 bases; bases outside gene matches: 9. Germline CDR1 is MNHEY and CDR2 is SVGEGT. CDR3 coding DNA: TGTGCCAGCAGTTACGGAGGACTAGCGGGGAATGAGCAGTACTTC. Amino acids: CASSYGGLAGNEQYF.

This clonotype was found a few times. The gene calls are TRBV11-2 and TRBJ2-1; a possible D gene is TRBD1 (5 bases). The germline gives CDR1 SGHAT, CDR2 FQNNGV. V was cut by 0 bases and J by 4 bases, with 13 bases left in between. The CDR3 runs 16 residues. The chain's CDR3 is CASSLEWGYRYNEQFF. CDR3 DNA: TGTGCCAGCAGCTTAGAATGGGGCTACCGATACAATGAGCAGTTCTTC.

This clonotype appeared a few times. The V call is TRBV6-6, the J call TRBJ2-3; D call uncertain. CDR1 and CDR2 (germline): MNHNY, SVGAGI (reference sequence). CDR3 size: 13 residues. The V end lost 5 bases, the J end lost 3 bases, and 9 bases lay between the germline ends. CDR3 in DNA: TGTGCCAGCAGTGGGATGACTACAGATACGCAGTATTTT. It codes for CASSGMTTDTQYF.

The chain joins TRBV5-1 to TRBJ2-2, with D hard to call. The germline V gene has CDR1 SGHRS and CDR2 YFSETQ. V lost 4 bases to trimming and J lost 0 bases, with 7 bases between them. The length of the CDR3 is 14 residues. CDR3 in DNA: TGCGCCAGCAGCGAAGGGACGAACACCGGGGAGCTGTTTTTT. Its protein is CASSEGTNTGELFF.

The J gene is TRBJ2-7, the V gene TRBV28; 9 bases match TRBD1. The junction had 7 bases not matched to a gene; V was cut back by 8 bases and J by 5 bases. The CDR3 is 13 residues long. Germline V gene sequence: CDR1 MDHEN, CDR2 SYDVKM. In DNA form, the CDR3 reads TGTGCCAGCGGGATACAGGGGGCGCACGAGCAGTACTTC. It specifies CASGIQGAHEQYF.

This clonotype was detected ten times or more. The chain recombines TRBV7-9 with TRBJ1-5; D uncertain. With 1 base removed from V and 1 base from J, the gap between germline ends came to 2 bases. The CDR3 is made up of 13 amino acids. Per germline, CDR1 SEHNR and CDR2 FQNEAQ (reference sequence). CDR3 bases: TGTGCCAGCAGCTTAGAGAGCAATCAGCCCCAGCATTTT. This sequence encodes CASSLESNQPQHF.

Written as DNA, the CDR3 is TGCAGTGCTAGAGATGGACCCCGGGACTCCAATTCACCCCTCCACTTT. It specifies CSARDGPRDSNSPLHF. The chain employs TRBV20-1 and TRBJ1-6; perhaps TRBD1 as D (5 bases). The CDR3 sequence is 16 residues long. Trimming removed 0 bases from V and 7 bases from J, with 16 bases in between. Per germline, CDR1 DFQATT and CDR2 SNEGSKA (reference sequence).

This chain links TRBV12-3 or TRBV12-4 with TRBJ2-3, with a tentative D call TRBD1 (6 bases). V was pared by 6 bases and J by 0 bases, with 7 bases between. The CDR3 is 13 amino acids. The CDR3 loop is CASRGASTDTQYF. The CDR3 bases are TGTGCCAGCAGGGGGGCGAGCACAGATACGCAGTATTTT.

V is TRBV25-1 and J is TRBJ2-1; D ambiguous. From germline, CDR1 is MGHDK and CDR2 SYGVNS. V dropped 6 bases and J dropped 5 bases, with 17 bases sitting between them. This CDR3 has 15 amino acids. The CDR3, as DNA: TGTGCCAGCAGCGATCCCTCGGAAGTCGACAATGAGCAGTTCTTC. It codes for CASSDPSEVDNEQFF. Full variable domain (rest looked up from reference TRBV25-1 and TRBJ2-1): EADIYQTPRYLVIGTGKKITLECSQTMGHDKMYWYQQDPGMELHLIHYSYGVNSTEKGDLSSESTVSRIRTEHFPLTLESARPSHTSQYLCASSDPSEVDNEQFFGPGTRLTVL.

The chain carries TRBV6-1 and TRBJ2-3; D possibly corresponds to TRBD1 (6 bases). The germline V gene encodes CDR1 MNHNS and CDR2 SASEGT. Trimming took 6 bases from V and 0 from J, leaving 16 bases between them. CDR3 length: 16 amino acids. The CDR3 reads CASSLGQTDSTDTQYF. CDR3 nucleotide sequence: TGTGCCAGCAGCCTAGGACAGACGGATAGCACAGATACGCAGTATTTT.

For the CDR3, the DNA is TGCAGTGTAAAGGAAAACTACAATGAGCAGTTCTTC. Amino acid sequence: CSVKENYNEQFF. The V gene is TRBV20-1, the J gene TRBJ2-1; no clear D. The V gene's germline CDR1 is DFQATT and CDR2 SNEGSKA (reference sequence). Trimming shortened V by 7 bases and J by 3 bases, and 10 bases separated the two germline ends. The CDR3 has 12 amino acids.

V and J are TRBV4-3 and TRBJ1-4; 11 bases match TRBD1. V was pared by 3 bases and J by 5 bases, with 2 bases of the junction left unmatched. The CDR3 contains 15 residues. From germline, CDR1 is LGHNA and CDR2 YSLEER. CDR3 region: CASSHWDRGNEKLFF. CDR3 coding DNA: TGCGCCAGCAGCCATTGGGACAGGGGGAATGAAAAACTGTTTTTT.

The chain carries TRBV11-2 and TRBJ2-7; 7 nucleotides align to TRBD1. V dropped 2 bases and J dropped 2; count of bases not matched to a gene: 6. The CDR3 is 15 residues long. In germline, CDR1 is SGHAT, CDR2 FQNNGV. As DNA, the CDR3 is TGTGCCAGCAGCTTAACCGGGACAGATCCCTACGAGCAGTACTTC. Protein: CASSLTGTDPYEQYF.

This clonotype was seen ten or more times. J is TRBJ2-3 and V is TRBV29-1; TRBD1 matches at 9 bases. V was pared by 7 bases and J by 2 bases, with 10 bases of the junction left unmatched. The CDR3 is 15 amino acids. Germline V lookup: CDR1 SQVTM, CDR2 ANQGSEA. The CDR3 sequence is CSARTGTGNTDTQYF. The CDR3 DNA follows: TGCAGCGCTAGAACCGGGACAGGGAACACAGATACGCAGTATTTT.

There are a few counts of this clonotype. The genes are TRBV7-2 and TRBJ1-5; D gene uncertain. The V gene's germline CDR1 is SGHTA and CDR2 FQGNSA. V lost 0 bases, J lost 2 bases, and 14 bases lay in between. The CDR3 runs 17 residues. CDR3 in DNA: TGTGCCAGCAGCTTAGCCGGAGCTGGGTCGCGCAATCAGCCCCAGCATTTT. This encodes CASSLAGAGSRNQPQHF.

This clonotype was detected a few times. This rearrangement joins TRBV28 to TRBJ2-7; 11 bases line up with TRBD1. With V trimmed by 5 bases and J by 4 bases, 7 bases remained unmatched. Germline CDR1 and CDR2: MDHEN and SYDVKM. There are 15 residues in the CDR3. As DNA, the CDR3 is TGTGCCAGCAGTGCCCGGACAGGGGGCATATACGAGCAGTACTTC. Its protein product is CASSARTGGIYEQYF. Using reference TRBV28 and TRBJ2-7 for the parts outside the CDR3, the full variable domain is DVKVTQSSRYLVKRTGEKVFLECVQDMDHENMFWYRQDPGLGLRLIYFSYDVKMKEKGDIPEGYSVSREKKERFSLILESASTNQTSMYLCASSARTGGIYEQYFGPGTRLTVT.

This clonotype was seen a few times. This chain links TRBV6-5 with TRBJ2-7; D is uncertain. CDR1 and CDR2 from the germline V gene are MNHEY and SVGAGI. The CDR3 extends over 13 amino acids. Trimming cost V 8 bases and J 3 bases, with 14 bases left between them. CDR3 in amino acids: CASRVKTFYEQYF. For the CDR3, the DNA is TGTGCCAGCCGAGTTAAGACTTTCTACGAGCAGTACTTC.

This clonotype was found many times. This sequence joins TRBV6-5 and TRBJ2-5; D unresolved. V was shortened by 2 bases and J by 5 bases, with 9 bases between the two germline ends. This CDR3 has 13 amino acids. Germline CDR1 is MNHEY and CDR2 is SVGAGI. The CDR3 here is CASSYLGGETQYF. For the CDR3, the DNA is TGTGCCAGCAGTTACCTGGGTGGCGAGACCCAGTACTTC.

This clonotype showed up just once. The chain joins TRBV20-1 to TRBJ2-3, with D possibly matching TRBD2 (6 bases). This CDR3 contains 14 residues. V lost 3 bases and J 3 bases, leaving 13 bases between the germline ends. Germline V gives CDR1 DFQATT, CDR2 SNEGSKA (reference sequence). CDR3 bases: TGCAGTGCTAGCCGCGGGGAAGGGACAGATACGCAGTATTTT. This translates into CSASRGEGTDTQYF.

A few counts support this clonotype. A much larger clone sits a single nucleotide away, making a read error possible. V is TRBV20-1 and J is TRBJ2-7; TRBD2 agrees at 10 bases. Trimming removed 5 bases from V and 5 bases from J; junction bases left unmatched: 6. The CDR3 runs to 13 residues. CDR1 and CDR2 from the germline V gene are DFQATT and SNEGSKA (reference sequence). Written as DNA, the CDR3 is TGCAGTGCTGGTAGAGGACTAGCGGACGAGCAGTACTTC. It yields the protein CSAGRGLADEQYF.

This chain uses TRBV29-1 with TRBJ2-1, with D possibly matching TRBD2 (6 bases). Germline V CDR1 and CDR2: SQVTM, ANQGSEA. The CDR3 is made up of 14 amino acids. CDR3 protein: CNVGLATIYNEQFF. The DNA for the CDR3 is TGCAACGTCGGTCTAGCGACTATCTACAATGAGCAGTTCTTC.

The chain recombines TRBV3-1 with TRBJ2-3; D is ambiguous. Germline lookup yields CDR1 LGHDT and CDR2 YNNKEL (reference sequence). This CDR3 spans 11 amino acids. V shed 10 bases and J shed 6 bases, with 11 bases lying between them. CDR3 sequence reads: CATAGGDTQYF. The CDR3 DNA reads TGTGCCACAGCAGGTGGGGATACGCAGTATTTT.